Listed below are T cell receptor beta chains from one sample, sequenced in a study of Graves' ophthalmopathy and Graves' hyperthyroidism. Via MiXCR, TCRdb re-called the multiplex PCR reads, giving one row per CDR3 protein. The sample includes hundreds of thousands of distinct CDR3 sequences, 21% of them seen just once. Sequencing was carried out using peripheral blood. The receptors here all came from a woman aged 18-29 years with stable Graves' hyperthyroidism. Both conserved end residues are part of each CDR3. Each record gives: D gene, J gene, clone size, V gene, CDR3 protein, CDR3 DNA. D genes are given only for firm matches. Expanded clones get a size class; other rows say once, few or many, or leave the size out.

d_gene: -; j_gene: TRBJ2-4; abundance: many; v_gene: TRBV4-1; CDR3aa: CASSQGQTLTKNIQYF; CDR3nt: TGCGCCAGCAGCCAAGGACAGACTCTGACCAAAAACATTCAGTACTTC
d_gene: TRBD2; j_gene: TRBJ2-7; abundance: -; v_gene: TRBV20-1; CDR3aa: CSAPPPLAGFYEQYF; CDR3nt: TGCAGTGCTCCTCCTCCACTAGCGGGGTTCTACGAGCAGTACTTC
d_gene: -; j_gene: TRBJ2-5; abundance: many; v_gene: TRBV18; CDR3aa: CASSPLAEETQYF; CDR3nt: TGTGCCAGCTCACCACTCGCGGAAGAGACCCAGTACTTC
d_gene: -; j_gene: TRBJ2-7; abundance: -; v_gene: TRBV2; CDR3aa: CASSEVAGSGDQYF; CDR3nt: TGTGCCAGCAGTGAGGTTGCGGGATCGGGCGATCAGTACTTC
d_gene: -; j_gene: TRBJ2-5; abundance: -; v_gene: TRBV7-2; CDR3aa: CASSLQTGFTQETQYF; CDR3nt: TGTGCCAGCAGCCTTCAGACAGGATTCACCCAAGAGACCCAGTACTTC
d_gene: TRBD1; j_gene: TRBJ1-5; abundance: many; v_gene: TRBV12-3/TRBV12-4; CDR3aa: CASRGQGAGNQPQHF; CDR3nt: TGTGCCAGCAGGGGACAGGGGGCTGGCAATCAGCCCCAGCATTTT
d_gene: -; j_gene: TRBJ2-5; abundance: many; v_gene: TRBV20-1; CDR3aa: CSASIGTGETQYF; CDR3nt: TGCAGTGCTAGTATCGGTACTGGGGAGACCCAGTACTTC
d_gene: TRBD1; j_gene: TRBJ2-7; abundance: -; v_gene: TRBV20-1; CDR3aa: CSARDFDRGAYEQYF; CDR3nt: TGCAGTGCTAGAGATTTCGACAGGGGAGCCTACGAGCAGTACTTC
d_gene: -; j_gene: TRBJ2-7; abundance: many; v_gene: TRBV7-9; CDR3aa: CASSLHRDWTYEQYF; CDR3nt: TGTGCCAGCAGCCTTCACCGGGACTGGACCTACGAGCAGTACTTC
d_gene: TRBD1; j_gene: TRBJ2-2; abundance: -; v_gene: TRBV11-2; CDR3aa: CASSSPADRAGTGELFF; CDR3nt: TGTGCCAGCAGCTCGCCCGCGGACAGGGCGGGCACCGGGGAGCTGTTTTTT
d_gene: -; j_gene: TRBJ2-5; abundance: many; v_gene: TRBV20-1; CDR3aa: CSAGEAGIGVQETQYF; CDR3nt: TGCAGTGCTGGAGAGGCCGGTATAGGGGTCCAAGAGACCCAGTACTTC
d_gene: -; j_gene: TRBJ2-6; abundance: many; v_gene: TRBV28; CDR3aa: CASRLAGANVLTF; CDR3nt: TGTGCCAGCAGACTTGCTGGGGCCAACGTCCTGACTTTC
d_gene: TRBD1; j_gene: TRBJ2-7; abundance: many; v_gene: TRBV7-2; CDR3aa: CASSPQGASYEQYF; CDR3nt: TGTGCCAGCAGCCCACAGGGGGCTTCCTACGAGCAGTACTTC
d_gene: -; j_gene: TRBJ2-7; abundance: many; v_gene: TRBV7-2; CDR3aa: CASSLVSGSYEQYF; CDR3nt: TGTGCCAGCAGTTTAGTAAGCGGATCCTACGAGCAGTACTTC
d_gene: -; j_gene: TRBJ2-7; abundance: few; v_gene: TRBV20-1; CDR3aa: CSAMDKSYEQYF; CDR3nt: TGCAGTGCTATGGACAAGAGCTACGAGCAGTACTTC
d_gene: -; j_gene: TRBJ1-1; abundance: many; v_gene: TRBV29-1; CDR3aa: CSVELTENTEAFF; CDR3nt: TGCAGCGTTGAGCTGACAGAGAACACTGAAGCTTTCTTT
d_gene: -; j_gene: TRBJ2-2; abundance: many; v_gene: TRBV6-5; CDR3aa: CASSTTRGNPGELFF; CDR3nt: TGTGCCAGCAGTACCACTCGAGGCAACCCCGGGGAGCTGTTTTTT
d_gene: TRBD2; j_gene: TRBJ2-2; abundance: many; v_gene: TRBV5-5; CDR3aa: CASRPGRGGTGELFF; CDR3nt: TGTGCCAGCAGACCGGGACGGGGGGGAACCGGGGAGCTGTTTTTT
d_gene: TRBD1; j_gene: TRBJ2-7; abundance: many; v_gene: TRBV9; CDR3aa: CASSVGTETSYEQYF; CDR3nt: TGTGCCAGCAGCGTTGGGACAGAAACCTCCTACGAGCAGTACTTC
d_gene: -; j_gene: TRBJ2-7; abundance: -; v_gene: TRBV6-1; CDR3aa: CASRNERGHAVGEQYF; CDR3nt: TGTGCCAGCAGGAACGAACGGGGACACGCCGTTGGCGAGCAGTACTTC
d_gene: -; j_gene: TRBJ2-4; abundance: many; v_gene: TRBV7-9; CDR3aa: CASSSQGWKDIQYF; CDR3nt: TGTGCCAGCAGCTCTCAGGGGTGGAAAGACATTCAGTACTTC
d_gene: -; j_gene: TRBJ1-5; abundance: many; v_gene: TRBV27; CDR3aa: CATLERYNQPQHF; CDR3nt: TGTGCCACCCTGGAGAGGTACAATCAGCCCCAGCATTTT
d_gene: -; j_gene: TRBJ2-2; abundance: -; v_gene: TRBV20-1; CDR3aa: CSASRNGNTGELFF; CDR3nt: TGCAGTGCTAGTCGGAACGGCAACACCGGGGAGCTGTTTTTT